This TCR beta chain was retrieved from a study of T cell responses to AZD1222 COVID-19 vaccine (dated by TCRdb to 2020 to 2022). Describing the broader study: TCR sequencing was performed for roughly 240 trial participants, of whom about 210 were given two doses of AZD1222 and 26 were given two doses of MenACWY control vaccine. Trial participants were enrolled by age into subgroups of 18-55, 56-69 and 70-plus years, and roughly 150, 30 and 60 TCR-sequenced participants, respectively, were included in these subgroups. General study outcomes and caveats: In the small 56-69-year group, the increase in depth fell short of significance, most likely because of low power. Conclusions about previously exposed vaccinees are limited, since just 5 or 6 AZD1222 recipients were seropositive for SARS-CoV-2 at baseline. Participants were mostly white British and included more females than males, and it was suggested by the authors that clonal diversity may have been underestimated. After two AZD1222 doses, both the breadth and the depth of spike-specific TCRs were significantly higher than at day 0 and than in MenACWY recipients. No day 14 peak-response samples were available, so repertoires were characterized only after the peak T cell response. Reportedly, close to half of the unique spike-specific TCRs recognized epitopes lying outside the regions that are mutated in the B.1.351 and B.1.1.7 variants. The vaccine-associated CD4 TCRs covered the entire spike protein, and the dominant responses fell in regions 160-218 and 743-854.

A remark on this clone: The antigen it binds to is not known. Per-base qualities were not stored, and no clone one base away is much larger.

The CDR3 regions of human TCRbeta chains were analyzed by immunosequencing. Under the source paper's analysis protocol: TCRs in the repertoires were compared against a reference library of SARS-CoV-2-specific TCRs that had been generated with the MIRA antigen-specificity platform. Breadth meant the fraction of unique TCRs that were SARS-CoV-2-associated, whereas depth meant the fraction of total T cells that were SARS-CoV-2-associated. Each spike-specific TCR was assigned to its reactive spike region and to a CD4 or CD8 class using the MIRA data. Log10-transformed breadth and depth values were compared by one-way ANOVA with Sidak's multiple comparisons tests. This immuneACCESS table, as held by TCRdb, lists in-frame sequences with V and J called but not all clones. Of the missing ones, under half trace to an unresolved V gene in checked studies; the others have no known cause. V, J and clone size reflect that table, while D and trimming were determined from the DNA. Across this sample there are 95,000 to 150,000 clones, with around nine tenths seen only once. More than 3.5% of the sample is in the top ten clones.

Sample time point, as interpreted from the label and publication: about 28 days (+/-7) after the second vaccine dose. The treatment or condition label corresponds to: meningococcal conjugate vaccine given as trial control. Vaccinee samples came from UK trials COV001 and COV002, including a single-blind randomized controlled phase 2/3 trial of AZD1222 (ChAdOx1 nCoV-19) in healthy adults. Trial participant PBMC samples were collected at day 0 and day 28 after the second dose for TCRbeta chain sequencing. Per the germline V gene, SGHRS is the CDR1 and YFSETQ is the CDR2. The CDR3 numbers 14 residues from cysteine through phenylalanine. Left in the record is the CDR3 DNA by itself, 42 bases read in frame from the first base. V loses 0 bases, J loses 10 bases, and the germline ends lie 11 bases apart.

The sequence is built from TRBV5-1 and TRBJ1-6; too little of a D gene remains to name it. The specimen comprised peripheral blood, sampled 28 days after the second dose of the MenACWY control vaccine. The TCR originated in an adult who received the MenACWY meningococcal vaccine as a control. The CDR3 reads CASSLAGQASPLHF. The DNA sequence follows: TGCGCCAGCAGCTTGGCTGGGCAGGCATCACCCCTCCACTTT.